This TCR beta chain was found in a study of blood T cell repertoires in COVID-19. Trimming took 6 bases from V and 4 from J; bases not matched to a gene: 7. This CDR3 region has 15 residues. CDR1 and CDR2 from the germline V gene are ENHRY and SYGVKD. Assay used: immunoSEQ multiplex PCR; TCRdb lists only in-frame clones, some missing. The sample has approximately 330,000 clones; almost 90% are singletons. The count of this clone is one. This clonotype originated in a woman aged 35 to 49 with COVID-19, enrolled during active disease. The rearrangement uses TRBV10-3 and TRBJ2-2; 8 positions agree with TRBD1. The sample consisted of peripheral blood. The chain's CDR3 is CAISQGAISTGELFF. CDR3 coding DNA: TGTGCCATCAGCCAGGGGGCGATCAGCACCGGGGAGCTGTTTTTT.